Each of the 26 T cell receptor beta chains below was sequenced from the same sample in a study of T cells in Graves' hyperthyroidism and ophthalmopathy. Amplification of TCR beta CDR3 regions used RNA as the template. The primer set for the first-round RT-PCR of the TCR CDR3 was HTBI. TCRdb called the multiplex PCR reads again in MiXCR, with one record for every CDR3 protein. Among a few hundred thousand distinct CDR3 sequences, around 20% were seen once, and the ten largest hold approximately 25%. Sequenced material: blood. The source is a man between 18 and 29 years old with Graves' hyperthyroidism.

In its sample, this clonotype was seen many times. The chain has TRBV28 and TRBJ1-1; D uncertain. Trimming took off 5 bases at V and 8 bases at J, with 12 bases between the two ends. Per the germline V gene, CDR1 is MDHEN and CDR2 is SYDVKM. The CDR3 runs 12 residues. The CDR3 DNA follows: TGTGCCAGCAGTCTACGAAGGGTGGAAGCTTTCTTT. Amino acids: CASSLRRVEAFF.

This clonotype has ten or more counts. The chain combines TRBV24-1 with TRBJ1-5; D unresolved. There are 17 residues in the CDR3. Looked up from germline, CDR1 is KGHDR and CDR2 is SFDVKD. V lost 5 bases, J lost 2 bases, and 18 bases lay in between. Written as DNA, the CDR3 is TGTGCCACCAGTGTCCGAGGGAGGGTGCCTTGCAATCAGCCCCAGCATTTT. It is translated as CATSVRGRVPCNQPQHF.

This clonotype showed up just a few times. The CDR3: CSAGIAGIFYEQYF. Written as DNA, the CDR3 is TGCAGTGCTGGGATAGCGGGAATCTTCTACGAGCAGTACTTC. The chain joins TRBV20-1 to TRBJ2-7; 8 nucleotides align to TRBD2. The V segment lost 5 bases and the J segment 3 bases; nucleotides outside the gene matches: 9. The germline gives CDR1 DFQATT, CDR2 SNEGSKA (reference sequence). This CDR3 has 14 residues.

Of note for this clonotype: Being one base from a much bigger clone, this may be a read error. The gene calls are TRBV6-1 and TRBJ1-5, with a possible D match to TRBD1 (5 bases). CDR1 is MNHNS and CDR2 is SASEGT in the germline V gene. CDR3 size: 14 residues. V was trimmed by 6 bases and J by 2 bases, leaving 11 bases between them. CDR3 DNA sequence: TGTGCCAGCAGGGAGCGGGGACGCAATCAGCCCCAGCATTTT. This sequence encodes CASRERGRNQPQHF.

The chain joins TRBV28 to TRBJ1-5, with TRBD1 as a possible D gene (6 bases). This CDR3 spans 15 amino acids. Between the trimmed V and J ends, which lost 8 bases and 0 bases, there was a span of 14 bases. The germline CDR1 and CDR2 sequences are MDHEN and SYDVKM. The CDR3 here is CASGLRGYSNQPQHF. The CDR3 DNA reads TGTGCCAGCGGCCTCAGGGGTTATAGCAATCAGCCCCAGCATTTT.

This clonotype has at least ten counts. The chain uses TRBV28 and TRBJ1-2; 9 bases fit TRBD1. Trimming took 6 bases from V and 5 from J; bases not matched to a gene: 7. Germline CDR1 reads MDHEN; CDR2 reads SYDVKM. The length of the CDR3 is 14 residues. This CDR3 reads CASREGQGQYGYTF. CDR3 bases: TGTGCCAGCAGGGAGGGACAGGGTCAGTATGGCTACACCTTC.

This clonotype has a count of ten or more. This rearrangement joins TRBV10-3 to TRBJ2-7; TRBD2 might be the D (5 bases). CDR1 and CDR2 (germline): ENHRY, SYGVKD. The ends were cut back, 5 bases at V and 0 bases at J, with 11 bases in the middle. The CDR3 sequence is 14 residues long. The CDR3 is CAISSSSSSYEQYF. CDR3 sequence (DNA): TGTGCCATCAGTTCTAGCTCTAGCTCCTACGAGCAGTACTTC.

The chain couples TRBV27 to TRBJ1-2, with 9 bases lining up with TRBD1. Germline values: CDR1 MNHEY, CDR2 SMNVEV (reference sequence). The trim removed 5 bases at V and 6 bases at J, leaving 10 bases unmatched. This CDR3 has 15 amino acids. Written as DNA, the CDR3 is TGTGCCAGCAGTCCCCAGGGACAGGGAGTCGATGGCTACACCTTC. Translation: CASSPQGQGVDGYTF.

This clonotype was detected only a few times. J is TRBJ2-5 and V is TRBV7-9; possibly TRBD1 for D (6 bases). This CDR3 spans 16 amino acids. Trimming pared 4 bases from V and 9 bases from J, leaving 24 bases between. CDR1 is SEHNR and CDR2 is FQNEAQ in the germline V gene (reference sequence). CDR3: CASSSSRDIPRGAQYF. In nucleotides, the CDR3 is TGTGCCAGCAGCTCGTCCCGGGACATTCCCCGAGGGGCCCAGTACTTC.

Ten or more counts support this clonotype. This chain links TRBV27 with TRBJ1-1, with D possibly TRBD1 on 6 matching bases. The CDR3 totals 15 residues. From germline, CDR1 is MNHEY and CDR2 SMNVEV (reference sequence). Between the trimmed V and J ends, which lost 5 bases and 0 bases, there was a span of 13 bases. The CDR3 reads CASSLGRGLNTEAFF. CDR3 nucleotide sequence: TGTGCCAGCAGTCTAGGGAGGGGGTTGAACACTGAAGCTTTCTTT.

This clonotype was recorded many times. The chain combines TRBV6-2 or TRBV6-3 with TRBJ2-7, with no clear D. CDR3 size: 13 residues. From germline, CDR1 is MNHEY and CDR2 SVGEGT. V was trimmed by 6 bases and J by 1 base, leaving 10 bases between them. The CDR3 nucleotides read TGTGCCAGCAGGCAGGAACTTTCCTACGAGCAGTACTTC. As protein: CASRQELSYEQYF.

This clonotype was counted at least ten times. The rearrangement links TRBV5-1 to TRBJ1-2, with 11 positions matching TRBD1. The CDR3 extends over 18 amino acids. Trimming at V came to 0 bases and at J to 8 bases, leaving 15 bases not matched to a gene. Germline V gives CDR1 SGHRS, CDR2 YFSETQ. CDR3 DNA: TGCGCCAGCAGCTTGGAGTGGACAGGGGGCGCGAAGACCGGCGGCTACACCTTC. It codes for CASSLEWTGGAKTGGYTF.

This chain uses TRBV30 with TRBJ1-1; the D gene is possibly TRBD1 (6 bases). The CDR3 contains 14 residues. CDR1 is GTSNPN and CDR2 is SVGIG in the germline V gene (reference sequence). Trimming shortened V by 2 bases and J by 1 base, and 11 bases separated the two germline ends. CDR3 nucleotides: TGTGCCTGGAGTTCTACAGGGCGGAACACTGAAGCTTTCTTT. It translates to CAWSSTGRNTEAFF.

This clonotype was observed at least ten times. Relative to the germline gene, one junction end is altered; a read error may explain this. The chain uses TRBV6-1 and TRBJ2-2; possibly TRBD2 for D (6 bases). CDR3 size: 15 residues. The germline V gene has CDR1 MNHNS and CDR2 SASEGT. The CDR3 region is CASSPHGVGTGGLFF. In DNA form, the CDR3 reads TGTGCCAGCAGTCCCCATGGGGTGGGCACCGGGGGGCTGTTTTTT.

In DNA form, the CDR3 reads TGTGCCAGCAGCTTAGAGGGGGGACAGGGGGTCAATCAGCCCCAGCATTTT. Its translation: CASSLEGGQGVNQPQHF. V is TRBV7-8 and J is TRBJ1-5, with 11 bases matching TRBD1. The CDR3 covers 17 residues. Trimming at V came to 1 base and at J to 3 bases, leaving 5 bases not matched to a gene. Per germline, CDR1 SGHVS and CDR2 FQNEAQ. Using reference TRBV7-8 and TRBJ1-5 for the parts outside the CDR3, the full variable domain is GAGVSQSPRYKVAKRGQDVALRCDPISGHVSLFWYQQALGQGPEFLTYFQNEAQLDKSGLPSDRFFAERPEGSVSTLKIQRTQQEDSAVYLCASSLEGGQGVNQPQHFGDGTRLSIL.

This clonotype has at least ten counts. The V and J genes are TRBV11-2 and TRBJ1-2; D is possibly TRBD1 (6 bases). This CDR3 is 16 amino acids long. From germline, CDR1 is SGHAT and CDR2 FQNNGV. V was trimmed by 2 bases and J by 5 bases, leaving 18 bases between them. CDR3 loop: CASSLMTAGGAYGYTF. CDR3 nucleotide sequence: TGTGCCAGCAGCTTAATGACCGCTGGGGGGGCGTATGGCTACACCTTC.

This clonotype was counted at least ten times. The CDR3 is CASSLDSGTQYF. The CDR3 DNA reads as TGTGCCAGCAGCTTAGATTCTGGGACCCAGTACTTC. The rearrangement links TRBV11-2 to TRBJ2-5; D unresolved. V was clipped by 0 bases and J by 7 bases, with 6 bases between them. This CDR3 contains 12 residues. The V gene's germline CDR1 is SGHAT and CDR2 FQNNGV.

This clonotype has a count of ten or more. This sequence joins TRBV20-1 and TRBJ2-7; 7 bases line up with TRBD2. The V and J ends lost 7 bases and 3 bases, in that order; junction bases with no gene match: 6. Germline assignment: CDR1 DFQATT and CDR2 SNEGSKA (reference sequence). This CDR3 is built from 12 residues. DNA of the CDR3: TGCAGTGGAACGTGGGGGGGCTACGAGCAGTACTTC. Translation gives CSGTWGGYEQYF.

This clonotype was counted at least ten times. A much larger clonotype is one base distant, so this may be a read error. In DNA, the CDR3 is TGTGCCAGCAGTGACTACACTGAAGCTTTCTTT. Residues: CASSDYTEAFF. This chain links TRBV2 with TRBJ1-1; D remains ambiguous. V lost 3 bases and J 3 bases, leaving 2 bases between the germline ends. The CDR3 totals 11 residues. Germline values: CDR1 SNHLY, CDR2 FYNNEI.

This clonotype was observed a few times. The J gene is TRBJ2-7, the V gene TRBV30; 7 bases are a match to TRBD2. The V segment lost 7 bases and the J segment 4 bases; nucleotides outside the gene matches: 7. There are 12 residues in the CDR3. Germline assignment: CDR1 GTSNPN and CDR2 SVGIG (reference sequence). The CDR3 is CALEAGTYEQYF. DNA of the CDR3: TGTGCCTTGGAAGCGGGGACTTACGAGCAGTACTTC.

This clonotype showed up many times. The V gene is TRBV14, the J gene TRBJ2-4; possible D gene TRBD1, 6 bases. Per germline, CDR1 SGHDN and CDR2 FVKESK. The CDR3 sequence is 14 residues long. Deletions cut 3 bases from V and 5 bases from J, with 11 bases between. In DNA form, the CDR3 reads TGTGCCAGCAGCCATTCGGGACACCAAAACATTCAGTACTTC. As protein: CASSHSGHQNIQYF.

This clonotype occurred many times. The rearrangement uses TRBV12-3 or TRBV12-4 and TRBJ2-2; maybe TRBD2 (5 bases). Trimming took 7 bases from V and 1 from J, leaving 13 bases between them. This CDR3 is 15 amino acids long. The CDR3 DNA reads TGTGCCAGCACCCCGGGGTTTGTGAACACCGGGGAGCTGTTTTTT. As protein: CASTPGFVNTGELFF.

Ten or more counts support this clonotype. The CDR3, as DNA: TGTGCCAGCAGTTCCTGGGGGGGCTCTAACTATGGCTACACCTTC. Translated: CASSSWGGSNYGYTF. V gene TRBV28 combines with J gene TRBJ1-2, with D possibly matching TRBD1 (6 bases). The CDR3 is 15 residues long. V lost 4 bases to trimming and J lost 0 bases, with 12 bases between them. Germline values: CDR1 MDHEN, CDR2 SYDVKM.

CDR3 DNA: TGTGCCAGTACTGCGGTGGGGGGCAGGGGTCAGCCCCAGCATTTT. This gives the protein CASTAVGGRGQPQHF. V gene TRBV2 combines with J gene TRBJ1-5; D possibly corresponds to TRBD1 (6 bases). Per germline, CDR1 SNHLY and CDR2 FYNNEI. V dropped 9 bases and J dropped 6 bases, with 21 bases sitting between them. The CDR3 covers 15 residues.

In this sample, this clonotype turned up many times. The V gene is TRBV6-5, the J gene TRBJ1-1; D perhaps matches TRBD1 (6 bases). The CDR3 has 15 amino acids. In germline, CDR1 is MNHEY, CDR2 SVGAGI. Trimming took off 3 bases at V and 1 base at J, with 12 bases between the two ends. The CDR3, as DNA: TGTGCCAGCAGTTATTGGGGGCAGTCGAACACTGAAGCTTTCTTT. Its translation is CASSYWGQSNTEAFF.

This clonotype was observed a handful of times. Since a much larger clone is just one base distant, this may be a read error. V gene TRBV27 combines with J gene TRBJ2-5; the match to TRBD1 covers 7 bases. Germline-derived CDR1 and CDR2 are MNHEY and SMNVEV (reference sequence). V shed 6 bases, J shed 2 bases, and the junction held 0 bases outside the gene matches. The CDR3 sequence is 12 residues long. The CDR3 here is CASRGQQETQYF. In nucleotides, the CDR3 is TGTGCCAGCAGGGGACAGCAAGAGACCCAGTACTTC.